This T cell receptor (beta chain) was identified in a study of spatial heterogeneity in lung cancer. Study-level findings and limits: Within tumors, counts of expanded alpha and beta TCRs tracked tumor mutation counts.

Time point noted: sample taken at primary tumor resection. 72 TRACERx patients with early, untreated non-small cell lung cancer donated samples. Whole RNA from tumor, nontumor lung or frozen PBMC was sequenced unsorted. Every molecule of TCR cDNA had its own unique molecular identifier. TCRdb passed the 5' RACE reads through MiXCR, listing each CDR3 protein once. This sample has 7,500 to 10,000 distinct CDR3 sequences, with around 5% found just once. This clonotype appeared many times. As yet, its antigen is unknown. This CDR3 region has 13 residues. Germline V CDR1 and CDR2: MNHEY, SMNVEV (reference sequence). The V gene end was trimmed by 5 bases and the J gene end by 4 bases; junction bases not matched to a gene: 4.

V gene TRBV27 combines with J gene TRBJ1-2; 7 nucleotides match TRBD1. Sequenced material: lung tumor tissue, taken at surgery. The receptor comes from a female donor with early-stage non-small cell lung cancer. CDR3 sequence (DNA): TGTGCCAGCAGTATGACAGGGTCCTATGGCTACACCTTC. It is translated as CASSMTGSYGYTF.